Presented here are 21 T cell receptor beta chains from one specimen sequenced in a study of blood T cell repertoires in COVID-19. Assay used: immunoSEQ multiplex PCR; TCRdb lists only in-frame clones, some missing. Of under 100,000 clones in the sample, 80% were seen once. The material sequenced was peripheral blood. Receptors were obtained from a woman in her forties with active or convalescent COVID-19.

The chain is built from TRBV28 and TRBJ1-3; TRBD1 might be the D (6 bases). The V gene lost 6 bases and the J gene lost 4 bases, with 7 bases spanning the gap. This CDR3 is 12 amino acids long. In germline, CDR1 is MDHEN, CDR2 SYDVKM. The CDR3 loop reads CASRDRGNTIYF. In nucleotides, the CDR3 is TGTGCCAGCAGGGACAGAGGAAACACCATATATTTT.

J is TRBJ2-1 and V is TRBV28; 12 bases are a match to TRBD2. V lost 3 bases, J lost 8 bases, and 5 bases stayed unmatched. In germline, CDR1 is MDHEN, CDR2 SYDVKM. The CDR3 is 15 amino acids. The CDR3: CASSFLLAGGDEQFF. CDR3 sequence (DNA): TGTGCCAGCAGTTTTCTCCTAGCGGGGGGGGATGAGCAGTTCTTC.

This clone was picked up many times. The chain combines TRBV5-5 with TRBJ1-1, with 8 bases identical to TRBD1. Germline lookup yields CDR1 SGHKS and CDR2 YYEKEE (reference sequence). The CDR3 totals 14 residues. Trimming at V came to 0 bases and at J to 7 bases, leaving 5 bases not matched to a gene. The CDR3 sequence: CASSLGTGFGEAFF. CDR3 nucleotides: TGTGCCAGCAGCTTGGGGACAGGGTTTGGTGAAGCTTTCTTT. Filled out from reference TRBV5-5 and TRBJ1-1, the complete variable domain reads DAGVTQSPTHLIKTRGQQVTLRCSPISGHKSVSWYQQVLGQGPQFIFQYYEKEERGRGNFPDRFSARQFPNYSSELNVNALLLGDSALYLCASSLGTGFGEAFFGQGTRLTVV.

The rearrangement links TRBV28 to TRBJ2-7; D perhaps matches TRBD2 (6 bases). The CDR3 is 17 residues long. CDR1 and CDR2 from the germline V gene are MDHEN and SYDVKM. V was pared by 5 bases and J by 5 bases, with 25 bases between. The CDR3 DNA reads TGTGCCAGCAGTACACAACTAGCCGTCCCTTCCTATGACGAGCAGTACTTC. It yields the protein CASSTQLAVPSYDEQYF.

This rearrangement joins TRBV24-1 to TRBJ2-3; TRBD2 is a possible D gene (6 bases). The CDR3 totals 15 residues. Germline V gene data show CDR1 as KGHDR and CDR2 as SFDVKD. Trimming removed 3 bases from V and 2 bases from J, with 11 bases in between. CDR3 sequence (DNA): TGTGCCACCAGTGATCCCCGGGGGAACACAGATACGCAGTATTTT. Amino acid sequence: CATSDPRGNTDTQYF.

J is TRBJ1-4 and V is TRBV18, with 7 positions matching TRBD1. Trimming removed 4 bases from V and 7 bases from J; junction bases left unmatched: 9. The CDR3 extends over 15 amino acids. Germline assignment: CDR1 KGHSH and CDR2 LQKENI. The CDR3: CASSRDRTGAEKLFF. The CDR3 nucleotides read TGTGCCAGCTCACGAGACAGGACAGGAGCTGAAAAACTGTTTTTT.

CDR3 sequence reads: CASSLASGSWNEQFF. The CDR3 DNA follows: TGTGCCAGCAGCTTAGCTAGCGGGAGTTGGAATGAGCAGTTCTTC. The rearrangement links TRBV11-3 to TRBJ2-1; 10 bases fit TRBD2. The CDR3 covers 15 residues. V was clipped by 1 base and J by 7 bases; unmatched bases: 4. Germline CDR1 and CDR2: SGHNT and YENEEA.

The rearrangement uses TRBV6-6 and TRBJ1-2, with TRBD1 identical over 7 bases. J lost 8 bases, V lost 6 bases, and 12 bases had no gene match. The CDR3 totals 14 residues. Germline loops: CDR1 MNHNY, CDR2 SVGAGI (reference sequence). The CDR3 spells CASSSIDRVGGYTF. CDR3 bases: TGTGCCAGCAGCTCCATCGACAGGGTGGGAGGCTACACCTTC.

This clone has only a few counts. The chain couples TRBV5-5 to TRBJ2-7; 11 positions agree with TRBD2. The germline CDR1 and CDR2 sequences are SGHKS and YYEKEE (reference sequence). The CDR3 loop spans 13 amino acids. The V and J ends lost 4 bases and 6 bases, in that order; junction bases with no gene match: 3. CDR3 protein: CASSNLAGGEQYF. The CDR3 DNA reads TGTGCCAGCAGCAATCTAGCGGGAGGCGAGCAGTACTTC.

The rearrangement joins TRBV5-4 to TRBJ2-3, with TRBD2 identical over 7 bases. The CDR3 is 13 amino acids. J gave up 5 bases and V 3 bases, and 3 bases lay outside the gene matches. The germline CDR1 and CDR2 sequences are SGHNT and YYREEE (reference sequence). The CDR3: CASSWGGGDTQYF. As DNA, the CDR3 is TGTGCCAGCAGCTGGGGGGGTGGAGATACGCAGTATTTT.

The chain uses TRBV18 and TRBJ2-7; D might be TRBD2 (6 bases). The V gene lost 3 bases and the J gene lost 4 bases, with 10 bases spanning the gap. CDR1 KGHSH and CDR2 LQKENI come from the germline V gene. This CDR3 region has 13 residues. CDR3 protein: CASSPSGRYEQYF. The DNA for the CDR3 is TGTGCCAGCTCACCGTCAGGGAGGTACGAGCAGTACTTC. The whole variable domain, remainder taken from reference TRBV18 and TRBJ2-7, is NAGVMQNPRHLVRRRGQEARLRCSPMKGHSHVYWYRQLPEEGLKFMVYLQKENIIDESGMPKERFSAEFPKEGPSILRIQQVVRGDSAAYFCASSPSGRYEQYFGPGTRLTVT.

V is TRBV12-3 or TRBV12-4 and J is TRBJ1-2; perhaps TRBD1 as D (6 bases). CDR3 length: 13 amino acids. V shed 2 bases and J shed 4 bases, with 8 bases lying between them. The chain's CDR3 is CASSLQGPYGYTF. DNA of the CDR3: TGTGCCAGCAGTTTACAGGGGCCCTATGGCTACACCTTC.

The gene calls are TRBV19 and TRBJ2-1; 7 bases line up with TRBD1. The CDR3 has 16 residues. V trimming: 3 bases; J trimming: 2 bases; junction bases outside the gene matches: 7. Germline-derived CDR1 and CDR2 are LNHDA and SQIVND (reference sequence). The CDR3 region is CASSIRQGPPYNEQFF. In DNA, the CDR3 is TGTGCCAGTAGTATCCGACAGGGCCCCCCCTACAATGAGCAGTTCTTC. Based on the CDR3 plus reference TRBV19 and TRBJ2-1, the full variable domain is DGGITQSPKYLFRKEGQNVTLSCEQNLNHDAMYWYRQDPGQGLRLIYYSQIVNDFQKGDIAEGYSVSREKKESFPLTVTSAQKNPTAFYLCASSIRQGPPYNEQFFGPGTRLTVL.

This clone was recorded once. A read error may account for a junction end that differs from germline. The rearrangement joins TRBV6-5 to TRBJ2-2; 8 nucleotides match TRBD1. The germline V gene has CDR1 MNHEY and CDR2 SVGAGI. The CDR3 sequence is 15 residues long. The CDR3 region has the DNA TGTGCCAGCAGGGCCCGGGACAGGAACGCCGGGGAGCTGTTTTTT. The encoded protein is CASRARDRNAGELFF.

The chain recombines TRBV7-6 with TRBJ2-3, with 13 positions matching TRBD2. The J segment lost 0 bases and the V segment lost 5 bases, leaving 8 bases of the junction unmatched. The CDR3 is 18 residues long. CDR1 SGHVS and CDR2 FNYEAQ come from the germline V gene. This chain's CDR3 is CASSPTGTSGTSTDTQYF. CDR3 DNA sequence: TGTGCCAGCAGCCCAACCGGGACTAGCGGGACAAGCACAGATACGCAGTATTTT.

This clone was observed once. The chain combines TRBV7-2 with TRBJ1-1; possible D gene TRBD1, 5 bases. The CDR3 sequence is 14 residues long. V shed 7 bases and J shed 8 bases, with 20 bases lying between them. CDR1 and CDR2 from the germline V gene are SGHTA and FQGNSA. The CDR3 here is CASTPYWTKREAFF. The CDR3 nucleotides are TGTGCCAGCACCCCCTATTGGACAAAAAGGGAAGCTTTCTTT.

This clone has a single count. V is TRBV28 and J is TRBJ2-5; 8 positions match TRBD1. Germline V lookup: CDR1 MDHEN, CDR2 SYDVKM. The V and J ends lost 3 bases and 2 bases, in that order; junction bases with no gene match: 5. CDR3 length: 15 residues. CDR3 residues: CASSLWQGAQETQYF. In DNA form, the CDR3 reads TGTGCCAGCAGTTTGTGGCAGGGGGCACAAGAGACCCAGTACTTC.

V usage is TRBV6-6 and J usage is TRBJ1-2, with D hard to call. Looked up from germline, CDR1 is MNHNY and CDR2 is SVGAGI (reference sequence). Trimming removed 2 bases from V and 4 bases from J, with 8 bases in between. This CDR3 contains 13 residues. The CDR3 spells CASSYDYRYGYTF. Written as DNA, the CDR3 is TGTGCCAGCAGTTACGACTACCGCTATGGCTACACCTTC.

J is TRBJ1-3 and V is TRBV7-9; D is perhaps TRBD1 (5 bases). Germline loops: CDR1 SEHNR, CDR2 FQNEAQ (reference sequence). The CDR3 covers 14 residues. Trimming pared 8 bases from V and 0 bases from J, leaving 11 bases between. CDR3 region: CASGNRGSGNTIYF. CDR3 in DNA: TGTGCCAGCGGAAATAGGGGCTCTGGAAACACCATATATTTT.

This clone has a handful of counts. V and J are TRBV7-9 and TRBJ2-7, with 10 bases fitting TRBD1. The germline gives CDR1 SEHNR, CDR2 FQNEAQ (reference sequence). The CDR3 consists of 16 residues. With 0 bases clipped from V and 9 bases from J, the junction kept 11 bases outside the gene matches. CDR3 bases: TGTGCCAGCAGCTTAGCCGGGACAGGGGTTTTAATCGTGCAGTACTTC. Translation gives CASSLAGTGVLIVQYF. Complete variable domain (other parts from reference TRBV7-9 and TRBJ2-7): DTGVSQNPRHKITKRGQNVTFRCDPISEHNRLYWYRQTLGQGPEFLTYFQNEAQLEKSRLLSDRFSAERPKGSFSTLEIQRTEQGDSAMYLCASSLAGTGVLIVQYFGPGTRLTVT.

The chain couples TRBV7-9 to TRBJ2-1, with a weak D call TRBD2 (7 bases). The germline V gene has CDR1 SEHNR and CDR2 FQNEAQ (reference sequence). V was shortened by 5 bases and J by 3 bases, with 14 bases between the two germline ends. CDR3 length equals 15 residues. CDR3 DNA: TGTGCCAGCAGCCCTAGGGGGGGGGTCTACAATGAGCAGTTCTTC. It encodes CASSPRGGVYNEQFF.